This T cell receptor beta chain is drawn from a study of blood T cell repertoires in COVID-19. Whole-study context: Sample material is recorded as cDNA or gDNA derived from T cells, B-cell-depleted T cells, or PBMCs.

CDR1 is SGHAT and CDR2 is FQNNGV in the germline V gene. CDR3 length: 14 amino acids. Trimming took 4 bases from V and 0 from J; bases not matched to a gene: 2. The assay was immunoSEQ multiplex PCR, and TCRdb's table has in-frame clones only and misses some. Of more than 85,000 clones in the sample, about 79% were seen once. Sequenced: peripheral blood. This clonotype was sampled from a woman aged 80 or over with active or convalescent COVID-19. The genes are TRBV11-2 and TRBJ2-7; 8 positions match TRBD2. The CDR3 region is CASSWSGSSYEQYF. In nucleotides, the CDR3 is TGTGCCAGCAGCTGGAGCGGGAGCTCCTACGAGCAGTACTTC.